These T cell receptor beta chains were read from a single sample in a study of human thymus T cells. Repertoires were generated with immunoSEQ multiplex PCR, while TCRdb's copy carries only in-frame clones and drops some. The data hold around 45,000 clones, with 85% to 95% observed a single time. The sequencing sample was made of blood. The receptors here all came from a girl in the first two years of life with a congenital heart defect but otherwise immunologically healthy. The CDR3 runs from the conserved cysteine through the conserved F or W. A D gene is named only where the DNA matches it firmly. Rows give clone size only sometimes, using once, few, many, or a class for an expanded clone.

j_call | clone_size | v_call | d_call | cdr3_aa | cdr3_nt
TRBJ1-5 | - | TRBV28 | - | CASSLRRAIGSNQPQHF | TGTGCCAGCAGTTTACGCAGGGCAATAGGAAGCAATCAGCCCCAGCATTTT
TRBJ2-1 | - | TRBV2 | - | CACRTSNNEQFF | TGTGCCTGCCGCACCTCAAACAATGAGCAGTTCTTC
TRBJ1-2 | - | TRBV15 | - | CATSRGGGSYGYTF | TGTGCCACCAGCAGAGGGGGGGGATCCTATGGCTACACCTTC
TRBJ2-2 | once | TRBV12-5 | TRBD1 | CASGLVPRTGGIGELFF | TGTGCTAGTGGTTTGGTACCGAGGACAGGGGGCATCGGGGAGCTGTTTTTT
TRBJ2-7 | - | TRBV10-3 | TRBD2 | CAISASGRAYEQYF | TGTGCCATCAGTGCTAGCGGGAGGGCATACGAGCAGTACTTC
TRBJ2-1 | - | TRBV27 | - | CASSLPGNEQFF | TGTGCCAGCAGTCTCCCCGGAAATGAGCAGTTCTTC
TRBJ2-1 | few | TRBV10-3 | - | CAISEYGEAYNEQFF | TGTGCCATCAGTGAGTACGGGGAGGCATACAATGAGCAGTTCTTC
TRBJ2-1 | - | TRBV4-1 | TRBD2 | CASSQGLADYNEQFF | TGCGCCAGCAGCCAAGGACTAGCGGACTACAATGAGCAGTTCTTC
TRBJ2-5 | - | TRBV21-1 | - | CASSKEELGGGETQYF | TGTGCCAGCAGCAAAGAGGAGTTAGGGGGAGGAGAGACCCAGTACTTC
TRBJ2-4 | - | TRBV19 | - | CAGSILPGRQAKNIQYF | TGTGCCGGTAGTATCCTGCCAGGGCGTCAGGCCAAAAACATTCAGTACTTC
TRBJ1-1 | - | TRBV19 | - | CASSGATEAFF | TGTGCCAGTAGTGGGGCCACTGAAGCTTTCTTT
TRBJ2-2 | once | TRBV27 | - | CASSPQGVGELFF | TGTGCCAGCAGTCCCCAGGGTGTGGGGGAGCTGTTTTTT
TRBJ1-2 | - | TRBV6-5 | TRBD1 | CASVRQGSSYGYTF | TGTGCCAGCGTCAGACAGGGGAGCTCCTATGGCTACACCTTC
TRBJ1-1 | - | TRBV14 | - | CASSHWVLGGEENTEAFF | TGTGCCAGCAGCCACTGGGTCCTCGGGGGGGAAGAGAACACTGAAGCTTTCTTT
TRBJ2-1 | - | TRBV4-1 | TRBD2 | CASSQGGLAGAYNEQFF | TGCGCCAGCAGCCAAGGGGGGCTAGCGGGAGCCTACAATGAGCAGTTCTTC
TRBJ2-1 | - | TRBV2 | TRBD2 | CASSENGLVNNEQFF | TGTGCCAGCAGTGAGAACGGACTAGTCAACAATGAGCAGTTCTTC
TRBJ1-2 | - | TRBV7-2 | - | CASSLRTVYGYTF | TGTGCCAGCAGCTTACGGACGGTCTATGGCTACACCTTC
TRBJ1-4 | once | TRBV29-1 | - | CSVGDEKLFF | TGCAGCGTTGGGGACGAAAAACTGTTTTTT
TRBJ2-5 | - | TRBV5-1 | - | CASSFWAEQETQYF | TGCGCCAGCAGCTTCTGGGCGGAGCAAGAGACCCAGTACTTC
TRBJ2-3 | - | TRBV4-1 | - | CASSLGRDTQYF | TGCGCCAGCAGCCTCGGGAGAGATACGCAGTATTTT
TRBJ2-1 | - | TRBV7-2 | - | CASSSDYYNEQFF | TGTGCCAGCAGCTCCGACTATTACAATGAGCAGTTCTTC
TRBJ2-1 | - | TRBV13 | - | CASSLSPVDEQFF | TGTGCCAGCAGCTTATCCCCGGTCGATGAGCAGTTCTTC
TRBJ2-1 | - | TRBV7-9 | - | CASSSPSPSHYNEQFF | TGTGCCAGCAGCTCCCCGTCCCCTTCGCACTACAATGAGCAGTTCTTC
TRBJ1-4 | - | TRBV19 | - | CASSIWSQGVEKLFF | TGTGCCAGTAGTATTTGGTCGCAGGGTGTTGAAAAACTGTTTTTT
TRBJ2-1 | - | TRBV5-4 | TRBD2 | CASSFSGGSLYNEQFF | TGTGCCAGCAGCTTCTCGGGCGGGAGCCTATACAATGAGCAGTTCTTC
TRBJ2-2 | - | TRBV7-2 | TRBD2 | CASSLYWGSGIAGELFF | TGTGCCAGCAGCCTTTATTGGGGTAGCGGGATTGCCGGGGAGCTGTTTTTT
TRBJ1-1 | - | TRBV18 | - | CASSPGSGGNTEAFF | TGTGCCAGCTCACCGGGGAGCGGGGGGAACACTGAAGCTTTCTTT
TRBJ2-7 | - | TRBV4-1 | - | CASSQDRRVGTYEQYF | TGCGCCAGCAGCCAAGATCGTCGGGTGGGGACCTACGAGCAGTACTTC
TRBJ2-7 | - | TRBV19 | - | CASSIGQGTEQYF | TGTGCCAGTAGTATAGGCCAGGGAACCGAGCAGTACTTC
TRBJ1-5 | - | TRBV7-2 | TRBD1 | CASSSTATGVGQPQHF | TGTGCCAGCAGCTCGACCGCGACAGGGGTGGGTCAGCCCCAGCATTTT
TRBJ1-1 | - | TRBV29-1 | - | CSVESRVANTEAFF | TGCAGCGTTGAAAGCAGGGTAGCGAACACTGAAGCTTTCTTT
TRBJ2-7 | few | TRBV2 | - | CASRGYEQYF | TGTGCCAGCAGGGGTTACGAGCAGTACTTC
TRBJ2-7 | - | TRBV10-3 | TRBD2 | CAISEWTSGSYEQYF | TGTGCCATCAGTGAGTGGACTAGCGGCTCCTACGAGCAGTACTTC
TRBJ1-1 | - | TRBV30 | - | CAWSASGWSTEAFF | TGTGCCTGGAGTGCCTCGGGGTGGTCCACTGAAGCTTTCTTT
TRBJ2-1 | - | TRBV5-1 | - | CASSPGTVYNEQFF | TGCGCCAGCTCTCCTGGGACCGTATACAATGAGCAGTTCTTC
TRBJ1-1 | - | TRBV25-1 | TRBD1 | CASSDQFWTGGTEAFF | TGTGCCAGCAGTGATCAGTTTTGGACAGGGGGGACTGAAGCTTTCTTT
TRBJ2-7 | - | TRBV2 | TRBD2 | CASRSGSGSPYEQYF | TGTGCCAGCAGATCGGGGAGCGGGAGCCCCTACGAGCAGTACTTC
TRBJ2-1 | - | TRBV23-1 | - | CASSPDLRWRDVEQFF | TGCGCCAGCAGTCCTGATCTCCGGTGGCGGGACGTTGAGCAGTTCTTC
TRBJ1-5 | once | TRBV10-3 | - | CAISGMINQPQHF | TGTGCCATCAGCGGGATGATCAATCAGCCCCAGCATTTT
TRBJ2-5 | - | TRBV2 | - | CASAREETQYF | TGTGCCAGCGCTCGGGAAGAGACCCAGTACTTC
TRBJ1-2 | - | TRBV5-1 | - | CASKATVGYGYTF | TGCGCCAGCAAGGCCACAGTGGGCTATGGCTACACCTTC
TRBJ1-3 | - | TRBV5-1 | TRBD1 | CASSYSTGGSGNTIYF | TGCGCCAGCAGCTACTCGACAGGGGGATCTGGAAACACCATATATTTT
TRBJ2-1 | once | TRBV29-1 | TRBD1 | CSVRTGTGYNEQFF | TGCAGCGTCAGAACCGGGACAGGATACAATGAGCAGTTCTTC
TRBJ2-7 | - | TRBV18 | TRBD1 | CASSPPGQGAYEQYF | TGTGCCAGCTCACCACCGGGACAGGGGGCATACGAGCAGTACTTC
TRBJ1-4 | - | TRBV5-5 | - | CAIPGRENEKLFF | TGTGCCATACCGGGACGGGAGAATGAAAAACTGTTTTTT
TRBJ1-2 | - | TRBV6-5 | - | CACHGANYGYTF | TGTGCCTGCCATGGGGCCAACTATGGCTACACCTTC
TRBJ2-7 | once | TRBV19 | - | CASSIVMGLREQYF | TGTGCCAGTAGTATAGTAATGGGACTGCGCGAGCAGTACTTC
TRBJ2-3 | - | TRBV4-1 | TRBD2 | CASSQDQQGLAGRSSTDTQYF | TGCGCCAGCAGCCAAGATCAACAGGGACTAGCGGGAAGATCTAGCACAGATACGCAGTATTTT
TRBJ2-1 | - | TRBV27 | - | CASSPSVGVLYNEQFF | TGTGCCAGCAGTCCCTCGGTAGGGGTGCTGTACAATGAGCAGTTCTTC
TRBJ2-7 | - | TRBV5-1 | TRBD2 | CASSPLIAGGAYEQYF | TGCGCCAGCAGCCCGTTAATAGCGGGAGGTGCCTACGAGCAGTACTTC
TRBJ1-2 | - | TRBV27 | TRBD1 | CASSLNDRADGYTF | TGTGCCAGCAGTTTAAATGACAGGGCTGATGGCTACACCTTC
TRBJ2-1 | - | TRBV27 | TRBD2 | CASSSGGSSYNEQFF | TGTGCCAGCAGTTCGGGCGGGAGCTCCTACAATGAGCAGTTCTTC
TRBJ2-3 | - | TRBV23-1 | - | CASSQSPSGYDTDTQYF | TGCGCCAGCAGTCAATCCCCAAGCGGATACGACACAGATACGCAGTATTTT